The next 4 T cell receptor beta chains were all read from a single sample in a study of identical twins. Each CDR3 protein is one row after TCRdb ran MiXCR on the 5' RACE reads. Counted here are a few hundred thousand distinct CDR3 sequences, around a sixth occurring once; the ten biggest clones make up approximately 12%. Sequenced sample: naive T cells sorted from blood. The receptors derive from a man aged 45 to 65 in good health.

This clonotype came up a few times. The chain couples TRBV25-1 to TRBJ1-5, with D uncertain. Per germline, CDR1 MGHDK and CDR2 SYGVNS. V was cut by 4 bases and J by 2 bases, with 6 bases left in between. This CDR3 has 13 residues. CDR3 protein: CASSAPGNQPQHF. Here the CDR3 DNA reads TGTGCCAGCAGTGCCCCAGGCAATCAGCCCCAGCATTTT.

The table lists this clonotype with a few counts. The chain combines TRBV27 with TRBJ2-1; possibly TRBD1 for D (6 bases). The CDR3 contains 16 residues. V was clipped by 5 bases and J by 9 bases, with 23 bases between them. The germline V gene has CDR1 MNHEY and CDR2 SMNVEV (reference sequence). The CDR3 DNA follows: TGTGCCAGCAGTGCAGGGGCCCCTCTCCTTGCTCTTGAGCAGTTCTTC. This sequence encodes CASSAGAPLLALEQFF.

This clonotype has a handful of counts. The chain links TRBV6-5 to TRBJ2-2; TRBD2 agrees at 7 bases. The germline V gene encodes CDR1 MNHEY and CDR2 SVGAGI. Trimming removed 2 bases from V and 6 bases from J; junction bases left unmatched: 6. CDR3 length equals 15 residues. CDR3 coding DNA: TGTGCCAGCAGTTACGGGGCGGGAGTCTCCGGGGAGCTGTTTTTT. This codes for CASSYGAGVSGELFF.

This clonotype has a handful of counts. V gene TRBV25-1 combines with J gene TRBJ1-4; no clear D gene. Trimming cost V 0 bases and J 7 bases, with 12 bases left between them. In germline, CDR1 is MGHDK, CDR2 SYGVNS. The CDR3 contains 15 residues. CDR3 in amino acids: CASSEYSGKGEKLFF. The CDR3 coding sequence is TGTGCCAGCAGTGAATACTCGGGGAAAGGTGAAAAACTGTTTTTT.